The rows below give T cell receptor beta chains drawn from one sample of a study of blood T cell repertoires in COVID-19. The protocol was immunoSEQ multiplex PCR, while the TCRdb copy is restricted to in-frame clones and leaves out a portion. The table shows roughly 100,000 clones, with 84% occurring only once. The sample was peripheral blood. Every receptor here comes from a man aged 35 to 55 with active or convalescent COVID-19. The CDR3 runs from the conserved cysteine through the conserved F or W.

J: TRBJ1-2; V: TRBV27; CDR3: CASRSHRDRAYGYTF
J: TRBJ2-4; V: TRBV19; CDR3: CASSMNGLAGAKNIQYF
J: TRBJ2-1; V: TRBV6-6; CDR3: CASSRRAGTPRYNEQFF
J: TRBJ1-1; V: TRBV9; CDR3: CASSKGQGVNTEAFF
J: TRBJ1-6; V: TRBV18; CDR3: CASSLFDTLSSYNSPLHF
J: TRBJ1-1; V: TRBV6-1; CDR3: CASSELRGRNEAFF
J: TRBJ1-1; V: TRBV7-9; CDR3: CASTPGVTAEAFF
J: TRBJ1-1; V: TRBV5-1; CDR3: CASSWLQTGGGTEAFF
J: TRBJ1-5; V: TRBV25-1; CDR3: CASSSRDRGNQPQHF
J: TRBJ2-7; V: TRBV6-5; CDR3: CASSRTGMAEQYF
J: TRBJ2-4; V: TRBV27; CDR3: CASSPTSGGGGGSARDIQYF
J: TRBJ2-1; V: TRBV6-1; CDR3: CASSVLGGGGANEQFF
J: TRBJ2-3; V: TRBV19; CDR3: CASSPLDGLTDTQYF
J: TRBJ2-7; V: TRBV6-5; CDR3: CASTDDRGGEQYF
J: TRBJ2-7; V: TRBV11-2; CDR3: CASSSLGDGAYEQYF
J: TRBJ2-1; V: TRBV15; CDR3: CATSMRANEQFF
J: TRBJ1-5; V: TRBV12-5; CDR3: CASGPDREAPQPQHF
J: TRBJ1-2; V: TRBV3-1/TRBV3-2; CDR3: CASSHMGSGTSGGYTF
J: TRBJ2-1; V: TRBV18; CDR3: CASSRTSGGAGLYEQFF
J: TRBJ1-4; V: TRBV5-1; CDR3: CASSLDTTNEKLFF
J: TRBJ1-3; V: TRBV29-1; CDR3: CSVEELGGLNTIYF
J: TRBJ1-2; V: TRBV3-1/TRBV3-2; CDR3: CASSPLGADYGYTF
J: TRBJ1-2; V: TRBV2; CDR3: CASSGQGADGYTF
J: TRBJ2-2; V: TRBV5-1; CDR3: CASSPRAAGDGELFF
J: TRBJ1-2; V: TRBV3-1/TRBV3-2; CDR3: CASSPSPGQTNYGYTF
J: TRBJ2-1; V: TRBV4-1; CDR3: CASSQDRTGGNEQFF
J: TRBJ1-2; V: TRBV7-9; CDR3: CASSLTGAVGGYTF
J: TRBJ1-1; V: TRBV3-1/TRBV3-2; CDR3: CASSYSSSAEAFF
J: TRBJ1-1; V: TRBV5-1; CDR3: CASSTGQIMNTEAFF
J: TRBJ1-6; V: TRBV6-2/TRBV6-3; CDR3: CASSYGRGVGNSPLHF
J: TRBJ2-5; V: TRBV14; CDR3: CASSQAQYQETQYF
J: TRBJ1-2; V: TRBV30; CDR3: CAWSGDRRYGYTF
J: TRBJ1-5; V: TRBV18; CDR3: CASSSSGVNQPQHF
J: TRBJ1-3; V: TRBV4-3; CDR3: CASSQDAGRYSGNTIYF
J: TRBJ1-5; V: TRBV19; CDR3: CASKQETSNQPQHF
J: TRBJ2-7; V: TRBV5-1; CDR3: CASSFDRVGHEQYF
J: TRBJ2-2; V: TRBV7-3; CDR3: CASSSGLAGVNTGELFF
J: TRBJ1-6; V: TRBV7-9; CDR3: CASSLGPFNSPLHF
J: TRBJ2-3; V: TRBV15; CDR3: CATSRYTGFTDTQYF
J: TRBJ1-1; V: TRBV5-1; CDR3: CASSLAGGGTEAFF
J: TRBJ1-2; V: TRBV7-2; CDR3: CASSLVRNYGYTF
J: TRBJ2-3; V: TRBV2; CDR3: CASKGTSGVDTQYF
J: TRBJ2-7; V: TRBV7-3; CDR3: CASSPGADRANEQYF
J: TRBJ2-7; V: TRBV19; CDR3: CASSIQAASYEQYF
J: TRBJ1-3; V: TRBV12-3/TRBV12-4; CDR3: CASIIYSGNTIYF
J: TRBJ2-5; V: TRBV5-4; CDR3: CASSLRTGGREETQYF
J: TRBJ2-5; V: TRBV4-1; CDR3: CASSQGQFGRILQETQYF
J: TRBJ2-7; V: TRBV18; CDR3: CASSPAGTSVINEQYF
J: TRBJ2-2; V: TRBV9; CDR3: CASSVGGVTGELFF
J: TRBJ2-1; V: TRBV7-2; CDR3: CASSPWTSGGSYNEQFF
J: TRBJ1-3; V: TRBV19; CDR3: CASSMRQYDSGNTIYF
J: TRBJ1-2; V: TRBV4-2; CDR3: CASSQEGQFRGYGYTF
J: TRBJ2-1; V: TRBV5-4; CDR3: CASSLEWTGDNEQFF
J: TRBJ2-1; V: TRBV10-1; CDR3: CASSSDRANEQFF